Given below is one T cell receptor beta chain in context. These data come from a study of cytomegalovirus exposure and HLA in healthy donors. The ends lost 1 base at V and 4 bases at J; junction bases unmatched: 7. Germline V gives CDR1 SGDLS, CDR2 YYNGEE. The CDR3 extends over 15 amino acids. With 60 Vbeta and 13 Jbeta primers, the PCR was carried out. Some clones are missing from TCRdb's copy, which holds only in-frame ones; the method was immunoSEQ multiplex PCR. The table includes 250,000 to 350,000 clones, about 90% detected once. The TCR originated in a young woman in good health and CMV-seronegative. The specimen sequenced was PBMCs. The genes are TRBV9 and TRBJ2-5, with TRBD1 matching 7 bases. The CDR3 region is CASSVQGVDPETQYF. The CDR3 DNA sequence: TGTGCCAGCAGCGTACAGGGGGTCGACCCAGAGACCCAGTACTTC.